These T cell receptor beta chains were read from a single sample in a study of T-cell reconstitution after alpha-beta-depleted transplantation in children. A single record per CDR3 protein comes from TCRdb applying MiXCR to the PCR reads. The table records about 510,000 distinct CDR3 sequences, 10% to 12% of them present only once. Sequencing was performed on PBMCs, mostly from graft donor cells, taken 180 days after TCRalphabeta/CD19-depleted stem cell transplant. These receptors came from a female patient aged 2-9 years who had a stem cell transplant for aplastic anemia, so the T cells may come from the graft donor. Each CDR3 is given with its conserved first and last residue. The D gene is left open where the match is weak. Clone size is stated in some rows and not others, as once, few, many or a class when expanded.

>few|TRBJ2-1|TRBV6-2/TRBV6-3|13|NA
TGTGCCAGCAGTCCCCCGGGCAACAGAGAGCAGTTCTTC
CASSPPGNREQFF
>many|TRBJ2-1|TRBV12-3/TRBV12-4|16|NA
TGTGCCAGCAGTCCCTTACGGGCGAGCTCCTACAATGAGCAGTTCTTC
CASSPLRASSYNEQFF
>NA|TRBJ1-5|TRBV29-1|15|TRBD1
TGCAGCGTGGCTACCGGGACAGATAGCAATCAGCCCCAGCATTTT
CSVATGTDSNQPQHF
>few|TRBJ2-5|TRBV20-1|15|TRBD2
TGCAGTGCTAGGTCCCTTGGGGTAGCGGGGGAGACCCAGTACTTC
CSARSLGVAGETQYF
>NA|TRBJ2-1|TRBV7-9|15|NA
TGTGCCAGCAGCTTTGCTCAAGCGGGACAGAATGAGCAGTTCTTC
CASSFAQAGQNEQFF
>NA|TRBJ2-7|TRBV11-2|19|TRBD1
TGTGCCAGCAGCTTAAAGCCCCGCGGACAGGCATCAAGGTCCTACGAGCAGTACTTC
CASSLKPRGQASRSYEQYF
>few|TRBJ2-1|TRBV6-1|16|TRBD1
TGTGCCAGCAGTGAAAGTTCAGGGGGCTCCTACAATGAGCAGTTCTTC
CASSESSGGSYNEQFF
>few|TRBJ2-3|TRBV7-8|16|TRBD2
TGTGCCAGCAGCTTAGTACTAGCGGGAGTCGGGGATACGCAGTATTTT
CASSLVLAGVGDTQYF
>NA|TRBJ2-1|TRBV28|14|NA
TGTGCCAGCAGTCAGAGGGGAACCTACAATGAGCAGTTCTTC
CASSQRGTYNEQFF
>NA|TRBJ1-5|TRBV28|18|NA
TGTGCCAGCAGTTTGGCGGGGGGCATTCCACTTAGCAATCAGCCCCAGCATTTT
CASSLAGGIPLSNQPQHF
>many|TRBJ2-1|TRBV9|17|NA
TGTGCCAGCAGCGCCGCCTTTACTGAAATCTCCTACAATGAGCAGTTCTTC
CASSAAFTEISYNEQFF
>NA|TRBJ1-4|TRBV5-6|13|NA
TGTGCCAGCAGCCCCGACCAGGATGAAAAACTGTTTTTT
CASSPDQDEKLFF
>many|TRBJ1-3|TRBV29-1|16|TRBD1
TGCAGCGTTGAAGGGGACAGGGGGGGAGCGGGAAACACCATATATTTT
CSVEGDRGGAGNTIYF
>few|TRBJ2-1|TRBV4-3|12|NA
TGCGCCAGCAGCCAAGTCACTAGCAGGCAGTTCTTC
CASSQVTSRQFF
>once|TRBJ1-1|TRBV5-1|15|NA
TGCGCCAGCAGCTCGAGATACTCAGGGGTGACTGAAGCTTTCTTT
CASSSRYSGVTEAFF
>NA|TRBJ2-1|TRBV27|15|NA
TGTGCCAGCAGGGGGGACAAAGACCTTGGGAATGAGCAGTTCTTC
CASRGDKDLGNEQFF
>NA|TRBJ2-6|TRBV2|15|NA
TGTGCCAGCAGTTCCCGGGGGTTTGGGGCCAACGTCCTGACTTTC
CASSSRGFGANVLTF
>few|TRBJ2-3|TRBV24-1|16|NA
TGTGCCACCAGTGATCTTGGGACCCGTAGCACAGATACGCAGTATTTT
CATSDLGTRSTDTQYF
>NA|TRBJ2-7|TRBV19|14|NA
TGTGCCAGCCACAAGGGGGGAGCCCCCTACGAGCAGTACTTC
CASHKGGAPYEQYF
>many|TRBJ2-5|TRBV28|14|NA
TGTGCCAGCAGTTTGTCCGGGACGGGTGAGACCCAGTACTTC
CASSLSGTGETQYF
>NA|TRBJ2-3|TRBV4-3|17|TRBD2
TGCGCCAGCAGCCAGGGACTAGCGGGAGGGCCGGTGGATACGCAGTATTTT
CASSQGLAGGPVDTQYF
>few|TRBJ1-2|TRBV20-1|13|NA
TGCAGTGCTAGAGATGCGGTGAACTATGGCTACACCTTC
CSARDAVNYGYTF
>few|TRBJ1-6|TRBV12-3/TRBV12-4|15|NA
TGTGCCAGCAGTTTTGGGCTCTCGGAGAATTCACCCCTCCACTTT
CASSFGLSENSPLHF
>many|TRBJ2-7|TRBV7-2|15|NA
TGTGCCAGCAGAGACCGGGACCAACTCTCCTACGAGCAGTACTTC
CASRDRDQLSYEQYF
>few|TRBJ2-5|TRBV9|17|TRBD2
TGTGCCAGCAGCATGGGACTAGCGGGGGAGTACCAAGAGACCCAGTACTTC
CASSMGLAGEYQETQYF
>NA|TRBJ2-3|TRBV29-1|12|TRBD1
TGCAGCGTGGCGACAGGGACGGGTACGCAGTATTTT
CSVATGTGTQYF
>few|TRBJ2-1|TRBV6-2/TRBV6-3|15|NA
TGTGCCAGCAGTTACTCGACTTACTCCTACAATGAGCAGTTCTTC
CASSYSTYSYNEQFF
>few|TRBJ2-1|TRBV5-1|17|TRBD2
TGCGCCAGCAGCTTTGTTTGGACTAGCGGAACCTACAATGAGCAGTTCTTC
CASSFVWTSGTYNEQFF
>NA|TRBJ2-5|TRBV20-1|15|NA
TGCAGTGCTTACTCGGCTAGGGTAGCAGAAGAGACCCAGTACTTC
CSAYSARVAEETQYF
>few|TRBJ2-1|TRBV11-2|17|NA
TGTGCCAGCAGCTTAGGTGGGGGCGGGAGCTCCTACAATGAGCAGTTCTTC
CASSLGGGGSSYNEQFF
>few|TRBJ2-7|TRBV7-9|14|NA
TGTGCCAGCAGCTTCCACAGGGCCCCTTACGAGCAGTACTTC
CASSFHRAPYEQYF
>few|TRBJ1-2|TRBV28|16|TRBD1
TGTGCCAGCAGTTCCTTCGGACAGGGGGGCATCTATGGCTACACCTTC
CASSSFGQGGIYGYTF
>NA|TRBJ2-1|TRBV29-1|16|TRBD2
TGCAGCGCACTTGCTCGACCGACGGGGGGGAGTAATGAGCAGTTCTTC
CSALARPTGGSNEQFF
>NA|TRBJ1-2|TRBV30|13|NA
TGTGCCTGGAGTGTGCAGGGGCCGGGAGGCTACACCTTC
CAWSVQGPGGYTF
>NA|TRBJ1-1|TRBV9|14|NA
TGTGCCAGCAGCGGAGACCAGGGAATCGCTGAAGCTTTCTTT
CASSGDQGIAEAFF
>many|TRBJ1-5|TRBV7-2|15|TRBD1
TGTGCCAGCAGCCCCGACAGGGGGGGCAATCAGCCCCAGCATTTT
CASSPDRGGNQPQHF
>few|TRBJ2-3|TRBV12-3/TRBV12-4|13|NA
TGTGCCAGCAGTTTACGTCATGAAGATACGCAGTATTTT
CASSLRHEDTQYF
>NA|TRBJ2-2|TRBV5-1|15|NA
TGCGCCAGCAGCTTGGCCTACACTCCCACCGGGGAGCTGTTTTTT
CASSLAYTPTGELFF
>few|TRBJ2-2|TRBV11-2|18|TRBD2
TGTGCCAGCAGCTTATGGACTAGCGGGAGATCGGGCACCGGGGAGCTGTTTTTT
CASSLWTSGRSGTGELFF
>few|TRBJ2-1|TRBV7-2|12|NA
TGTGCCAGCAGCTCTTGGGGGGATGAGCAGTTCTTC
CASSSWGDEQFF
>NA|TRBJ2-3|TRBV28|17|TRBD2
TGTGCCAGCAGTTTAAACGGACTAGCGGGAGGTACAGATACGCAGTATTTT
CASSLNGLAGGTDTQYF
>NA|TRBJ2-3|TRBV19|18|TRBD2
TGTGCCAGTAGTATCCCGACCGGGAGGATGATGGCGAGAGATACGCAGTATTTT
CASSIPTGRMMARDTQYF
>NA|TRBJ2-1|TRBV28|12|NA
TGTGCCAGCACCCTCGGGGCGTATGAGCAGTTCTTC
CASTLGAYEQFF
>NA|TRBJ2-3|TRBV21-1|17|NA
TGTGCCAGCAGCAAAGGGCGGCGGGACTCTAGCACAGATACGCAGTATTTT
CASSKGRRDSSTDTQYF
>few|TRBJ1-1|TRBV5-1|15|NA
TGCGCCAGCAGCTTTACGGGACATTTGAACACTGAAGCTTTCTTT
CASSFTGHLNTEAFF
>NA|TRBJ1-2|TRBV19|16|TRBD1
TGTGCCAGTAGTATATGGAGTGGGGACAGGTCCTATGGCTACACCTTC
CASSIWSGDRSYGYTF
>NA|TRBJ2-5|TRBV5-8|15|NA
TGTGCCAGCAGACCCAGAGGATTTTCCTTGGAGACCCAGTACTTC
CASRPRGFSLETQYF
>many|TRBJ1-5|TRBV20-1|16|NA
TGCAGTGCTAGAGCCTCGGGACCGGGGAGAGGTCAGCCCCAGCATTTT
CSARASGPGRGQPQHF
>few|TRBJ1-5|TRBV9|15|NA
TGTGCCAGCAGCGGCCCGGGTATGGGCAATCAGCCCCAGCATTTT
CASSGPGMGNQPQHF
>NA|TRBJ2-7|TRBV18|15|NA
TGTGCCAGCTCACCACCGATGTCAGCTACCTACGAGCAGTACTTC
CASSPPMSATYEQYF
>few|TRBJ2-7|TRBV6-5|16|NA
TGTGCCAGCAGTCACAATGAGGGGGGTGGCTCCTACGAGCAGTACTTC
CASSHNEGGGSYEQYF
>many|TRBJ1-2|TRBV20-1|14|NA
TGCAGTGCCCTACTCCGGGATGCTAACTATGGCTACACCTTC
CSALLRDANYGYTF
>many|TRBJ2-5|TRBV29-1|18|TRBD1
TGCAGCGTTGAAGATCTTTGGGGACAGGGAAGATTCGGAGAGACCCAGTACTTC
CSVEDLWGQGRFGETQYF
>few|TRBJ2-7|TRBV12-3/TRBV12-4|15|NA
TGTGCCAGCAGTACCGGGACCAGAGGCTCCTACGAGCAGTACTTC
CASSTGTRGSYEQYF
>once|TRBJ2-2|TRBV12-3/TRBV12-4|15|TRBD1
TGTGACAGCAACCCAGGGACAGGGCGGACCGGGGAGCTGTTTTTT
CDSNPGTGRTGELFF
>NA|TRBJ2-5|TRBV6-2/TRBV6-3|15|NA
TGTGCCAGCAGGAACCAAAATGGCCCCGGGGGGACCCAGTACTTC
CASRNQNGPGGTQYF
>few|TRBJ2-3|TRBV29-1|14|TRBD2
TGCAGCCCCAAGGGACTATCGAACACAGATACGCAGTATTTT
CSPKGLSNTDTQYF